This T cell receptor (beta chain) was recovered during a study of blood T cells in healthy people across ages. Study-wide findings and caveats: Older age coincided with a roughly linear decline in TCR beta diversity per million T cells. Aged donors had fewer naive CD4+ cells and lower diversity than long-lived donors.

Trimming left V 0 bases short and J 5 bases short, with 9 bases between. Germline V lookup: CDR1 SGHDT, CDR2 YYEEEE. The CDR3 loop spans 15 amino acids. Then a second PCR, running roughly 7 to 11 cycles, was carried out with a sample-barcoded 5' primer and a J-beta primer mix. Researchers report that each sample yielded at least 3 million CDR3-containing paired-end reads. TCRdb analysed the 5' RACE reads with MiXCR anew, one entry per CDR3 protein. This repertoire shows about 590,000 distinct CDR3 sequences, approximately 30% found once; its top ten account for 15% to 19%. Comments on this clonotype: Its antigen is still unknown.

Drawn from each donor were 8.5 to 10 milliliters of peripheral blood. The chain joins TRBV5-6 to TRBJ1-6; a possible D gene is TRBD1 (6 bases). Sequences were obtained from blood. This TCR was sampled from a woman of 80 years or more in good health. CDR3 protein: CASSLGTANNSPLHF. The CDR3 DNA is TGTGCCAGCAGCTTGGGGACAGCGAATAATTCACCCCTCCACTTT.